The 21 T cell receptor beta chains below were found in one sample sequenced in a study of T-cell memory formation after mild COVID-19. MiXCR, applied by TCRdb to the 5' RACE reads, yields one record per CDR3 protein. The sample has 200,000 to 250,000 distinct CDR3 sequences; around 27% are singletons. The material sequenced was PBMCs or a T cell subset sorted from them (not recorded which). The receptors here all came from an adult woman who had mild COVID-19 (a few samples of this study predate the infection). Cell type and time point are not known.

The table lists this clonotype with a few counts. The rearrangement uses TRBV5-1 and TRBJ1-5; TRBD1 aligns across 8 bases. V was pared by 4 bases and J by 3 bases, with 9 bases of the junction left unmatched. Looked up from germline, CDR1 is SGHRS and CDR2 is YFSETQ. This CDR3 contains 16 residues. The CDR3 protein is CASSPKDREANQPQHF. The CDR3 DNA reads as TGCGCCAGCAGCCCCAAGGACAGGGAGGCCAATCAGCCCCAGCATTTT.

This chain connects TRBV20-1 to TRBJ2-5; D might be TRBD2 (5 bases). Trimming removed 1 base at V and 1 base at J, with 10 bases between. Germline V gene data show CDR1 as DFQATT and CDR2 as SNEGSKA (reference sequence). CDR3 size: 14 residues. The CDR3 DNA sequence: TGCAGTGCTAGAGCGGGAAGACCCCAAGAGACCCAGTACTTC. Encoded protein: CSARAGRPQETQYF.

The rearrangement links TRBV20-1 to TRBJ1-4; D uncertain. Germline V gene data show CDR1 as DFQATT and CDR2 as SNEGSKA (reference sequence). CDR3 length: 15 residues. V lost 0 bases to trimming and J lost 10 bases, with 18 bases between them. The chain's CDR3 is CSARERPDGRGKLFF. DNA for the CDR3: TGCAGTGCTAGAGAGAGGCCGGACGGCCGCGGAAAACTGTTTTTT.

This chain connects TRBV5-8 to TRBJ2-5; D uncertain. V was clipped by 0 bases and J by 1 base, with 13 bases between them. The CDR3 extends over 16 amino acids. Germline V CDR1 and CDR2: SGHTS, YDEGEE. This chain's CDR3 is CASSLALSPRQETQYF. In DNA, the CDR3 is TGTGCCAGCAGCTTGGCCCTCTCACCGCGCCAAGAGACCCAGTACTTC.

This chain connects TRBV21-1 to TRBJ1-4; TRBD1 is the table's D call and was not checked against the DNA. TRBV21-1 is tagged as a pseudogene. The CDR3 length is 16 residues. The CDR3 spells CASSLNLGQGAEKLFF. The DNA for the CDR3 is TGTGCCAGCAGCCTTAACCTGGGACAGGGGGCTGAAAAACTGTTTTTT.

DNA for the CDR3: TGTGCCAGCAACATAGGGGAGGAGACCCAGTACTTC. Its protein is CASNIGEETQYF. The chain combines TRBV21-1 with TRBJ2-5; no check of the table's D call, TRBD2, against the DNA was made. TRBV21-1 is annotated as a pseudogene. The length of the CDR3 is 12 residues.

This clonotype was seen a few times. Relative to the germline gene, one junction end is altered; a read error may explain this. The rearrangement uses TRBV19 and TRBJ2-7; the D gene is possibly TRBD1 (5 bases). Germline V gives CDR1 LNHDA, CDR2 SQIVND (reference sequence). This CDR3 has 11 residues. The DNA for the CDR3 is TGTGCCAGTAGTAACCAGGGAAGTTTTGACTTC. It specifies CASSNQGSFDF.

The sample holds a few counts of this clonotype. This chain joins TRBV30 and TRBJ2-3; tentative D call: TRBD2 (6 bases). V was clipped by 4 bases and J by 1 base, with 15 bases between them. Germline V CDR1 and CDR2: GTSNPN, SVGIG (reference sequence). There are 15 residues in the CDR3. DNA of the CDR3: TGTGCCTGGACGGCTCTTGGAGGGGGCACAGATACGCAGTATTTT. This gives the protein CAWTALGGGTDTQYF.

This clonotype was detected only a few times. The rearrangement links TRBV6-4 to TRBJ2-1; 10 nucleotides match TRBD1. CDR1 and CDR2 from the germline V gene are MRHNA and SNTAGT. V dropped 5 bases and J dropped 8; count of bases not matched to a gene: 9. The CDR3 is 15 amino acids. CDR3 coding DNA: TGTGCCAGCAGTCCGGGGACAGGGGATTGGGATGAGCAGTTCTTC. Its protein is CASSPGTGDWDEQFF.

The chain couples TRBV14 to TRBJ2-7; 8 bases match TRBD2. CDR1 is SGHDN and CDR2 is FVKESK in the germline V gene. The CDR3 is 16 residues long. Trimming removed 1 base from V and 5 bases from J; junction bases left unmatched: 10. CDR3: CASSQGWAGGSDEQYF. CDR3 bases: TGTGCCAGCAGCCAAGGCTGGGCGGGAGGTTCTGACGAGCAGTACTTC. Looking up the rest from reference TRBV14 and TRBJ2-7 gives the full variable domain: EAGVTQFPSHSVIEKGQTVTLRCDPISGHDNLYWYRRVMGKEIKFLLHFVKESKQDESGMPNNRFLAERTGGTYSTLKVQPAELEDSGVYFCASSQGWAGGSDEQYFGPGTRLTVT.

This clonotype was seen a handful of times. This rearrangement joins TRBV7-9 to TRBJ2-7; D not resolved. Germline V CDR1 and CDR2: SEHNR, FQNEAQ (reference sequence). The CDR3 length is 14 residues. The V and J ends lost 2 bases and 6 bases respectively, with 14 bases between them. The CDR3 here is CASSLQPYGPEQYF. In nucleotides, the CDR3 is TGTGCCAGCAGCTTACAACCTTACGGGCCCGAGCAGTACTTC.

The V gene is TRBV12-3 or TRBV12-4, the J gene TRBJ1-2, with a weak D call TRBD1 (5 bases). V was cut by 1 base and J by 4 bases, with 19 bases left in between. The CDR3 has 17 amino acids. DNA for the CDR3: TGTGCCAGCAGTTTAGACCCCGGGGGGGGAGGAGGCTATGGCTACACCTTC. It specifies CASSLDPGGGGGYGYTF.

The chain couples TRBV3-1 to TRBJ2-1; 9 bases match TRBD2. Germline V gene data show CDR1 as LGHDT and CDR2 as YNNKEL (reference sequence). This CDR3 contains 14 residues. V lost 5 bases and J lost 10; bases outside the gene matches: 9. The CDR3 reads CASSFMREGGEQFF. CDR3 in DNA: TGTGCCAGCAGCTTCATGCGGGAGGGGGGCGAGCAGTTCTTC.

The chain has TRBV7-6 and TRBJ2-5, with a tentative D call TRBD2 (7 bases). The V gene's germline CDR1 is SGHVS and CDR2 FNYEAQ. Trimming removed 5 bases from V and 1 base from J, with 20 bases in between. This CDR3 has 17 amino acids. CDR3 sequence: CASSRRRGGAVQETQYF. CDR3 DNA: TGTGCCAGCAGCCGCCGGAGGGGGGGGGCGGTCCAAGAGACCCAGTACTTC.

V gene TRBV15 combines with J gene TRBJ2-3; D not certain. Germline lookup yields CDR1 LNHNV and CDR2 YYDKDF (reference sequence). The CDR3 length is 13 residues. Trimming stripped 3 bases from V and 8 bases from J, with 12 bases between. Written as DNA, the CDR3 is TGTGCCACCAGCAGTGGCGACTCGAGTACGCAGTATTTT. As protein: CATSSGDSSTQYF.

J is TRBJ1-2 and V is TRBV27, with 8 bases matching TRBD1. Germline-derived CDR1 and CDR2 are MNHEY and SMNVEV (reference sequence). The V segment lost 5 bases and the J segment 7 bases; nucleotides outside the gene matches: 6. CDR3 length: 13 residues. In nucleotides, the CDR3 is TGTGCCAGCAGTCCCCAGGGGGCGGGTGGCTACACCTTC. This sequence encodes CASSPQGAGGYTF.

This clonotype was detected only a few times. CDR3 bases: TGTGCCAGCAGCCGACTAGTCGGGTCGGTCGAGCAGTACTTC. Translated: CASSRLVGSVEQYF. The chain is built from TRBV12-3 or TRBV12-4 and TRBJ2-7; D is possibly TRBD2 (6 bases). The CDR3 is 14 residues long. Trimming removed 6 bases at V and 6 bases at J, with 18 bases between.

This clonotype was picked up a small number of times. CDR3 bases: TGTGCCTGGAGTACAGGACAGGGGTTGGCCGAGCAGTACTTC. It is translated as CAWSTGQGLAEQYF. The J gene is TRBJ2-7, the V gene TRBV30; TRBD1 matches 9 bases. CDR3 size: 14 residues. The J segment lost 6 bases and the V segment lost 2 bases, leaving 8 bases of the junction unmatched. CDR1 is GTSNPN and CDR2 is SVGIG in the germline V gene (reference sequence).

The chain recombines TRBV7-2 with TRBJ2-4; 13 bases line up with TRBD2. The germline V gene encodes CDR1 SGHTA and CDR2 FQGNSA. J lost 6 bases, V lost 5 bases, and 7 bases had no gene match. The CDR3 contains 16 residues. The CDR3 DNA reads TGTGCCAGCAGCGCGCGGACTAGCGGGAGTGGAAACATTCAGTACTTC. It specifies CASSARTSGSGNIQYF.

CDR3 sequence reads: CATSGTRRGAFF. The CDR3 DNA is TGTGCCACCAGCGGGACACGTCGTGGCGCTTTCTTT. The chain recombines TRBV15 with TRBJ1-1; D might be TRBD1 (6 bases). This CDR3 region has 12 residues. With 5 bases removed from V and 11 bases from J, the gap between germline ends came to 15 bases. CDR1 LNHNV and CDR2 YYDKDF come from the germline V gene (reference sequence).

This clonotype was detected only a few times. The V gene is TRBV5-1, the J gene TRBJ2-5, with D hard to call. CDR1 SGHRS and CDR2 YFSETQ come from the germline V gene. The V gene lost 5 bases and the J gene lost 1 base, with 12 bases spanning the gap. This CDR3 is built from 14 residues. The CDR3 nucleotides are TGCGCCAGCAGTCCCAGACCAGCCCAAGAGACCCAGTACTTC. Translating gives CASSPRPAQETQYF.